The 4 T cell receptor beta chains in this list originate from one sample, sequenced in a study of blood T cells in healthy people across ages. A second PCR of about 6 to 11 cycles used a sample-barcoded 5' primer and a J-beta primer mix. Each CDR3 protein gets one entry after TCRdb re-called the 5' RACE reads with MiXCR. The repertoire holds approximately 1,700,000 distinct CDR3 sequences, with more than 35% as singletons. Sequences were obtained from blood. Source of these receptors: a human donor in good health.

Of note for this clonotype: A read error may produce the germline difference seen at one junction end. The rearrangement links TRBV12-3 or TRBV12-4 to TRBJ2-7; 7 nucleotides line up with TRBD1. The DNA end favors TRBJ2-5, so the J call may be wrong. CDR3 length equals 14 residues. CDR3 amino acids: CTSRPGTVQETQYF. The CDR3 nucleotides are TGTACCAGCAGACCCGGGACAGTTCAAGAGACCCAGTACTTC.

The chain couples TRBV6-5 to TRBJ2-7; 9 positions agree with TRBD1. Losses at the gene ends were 0 bases for V and 6 bases for J; bases not matched to a gene: 6. Germline lookup yields CDR1 MNHEY and CDR2 SVGAGI. The CDR3 has 15 amino acids. The CDR3 loop is CASSYSGQGLSEQYF. In DNA, the CDR3 is TGTGCCAGCAGTTACTCCGGACAGGGGTTAAGCGAGCAGTACTTC.

This chain links TRBV6-6 with TRBJ1-2; D unresolved. This CDR3 has 12 amino acids. Germline V gene lookup returns CDR1 MNHNY and CDR2 SVGAGI (reference sequence). V was pared by 5 bases and J by 4 bases, with 8 bases between. Here the CDR3 reads CASSPAPYGYTF. The CDR3, as DNA: TGTGCCAGCAGTCCGGCTCCCTATGGCTACACCTTC.

This clonotype was recorded a few times. The V call is TRBV12-3 or TRBV12-4, the J call TRBJ2-5; 8 nucleotides align to TRBD2. The CDR3 is 14 residues long. The ends lost 11 bases at V and 5 bases at J; junction bases unmatched: 13. The CDR3 here is CASNRAGGAETQYF. CDR3 DNA: TGTGCCTCGAACCGAGCCGGGGGGGCCGAGACCCAGTACTTC.